The 30 T cell receptor beta chains in this list originate from one sample, sequenced in a study of vaccination and CD4 T cells after COVID-19. With the Oncomine TCR Beta short-read assay, DNA from cultured CD4+ T cells was sequenced. TCRdb called the PCR reads again in MiXCR, with one record for every CDR3 protein. The sample records about 25,000 distinct CDR3 sequences, under 55% being singletons. Their target antigens are unknown. Treatment reported: roughly 10-day PBMC culture with coronavirus spike peptide pools or control peptides (ViraFEST assay). Specimen: CD4+ T cells from blood, cultured in vitro. The receptors shown here come from a human donor who had recovered from COVID-19.

The chain combines TRBV20-1 with TRBJ2-5, with D hard to call. The CDR3 loop spans 14 amino acids. Germline CDR1 DFQATT, CDR2 SNEGSKA (reference sequence). Trimming removed 3 bases from V and 0 bases from J, with 11 bases in between. For the CDR3, the DNA is TGCAGTGCTAGTGGACCGCCCAACCAAGAGACCCAGTACTTC. Translating gives CSASGPPNQETQYF.

This clonotype has a handful of counts. This sequence joins TRBV20-1 and TRBJ2-3; 9 bases are a match to TRBD2. The CDR3 is made up of 16 amino acids. Per the germline V gene, CDR1 is DFQATT and CDR2 is SNEGSKA (reference sequence). V shed 4 bases and J 6 bases; nucleotides not matched to a gene: 14. Written as DNA, the CDR3 is TGCAGTGCTACCCGCGTAAAGCCTAGCGGGACGGATACGCAGTATTTT. Translating it yields CSATRVKPSGTDTQYF.

Of note for this clonotype: The junction departs from the called germline gene at one end, perhaps through a read error. The gene calls are TRBV2 and TRBJ1-1; unclear D gene. The V gene's germline CDR1 is SNHLY and CDR2 FYNNEI. The CDR3 is 14 residues long. The CDR3: CAGSELLGGSEAFF. In DNA, the CDR3 is TGTGCCGGCAGTGAACTTCTGGGCGGGTCTGAAGCTTTCTTT.

The CDR3 sequence is CASIAPRTGRGNEQFF. DNA of the CDR3: TGTGCCAGTATAGCACCCCGAACCGGCCGAGGCAATGAGCAGTTCTTC. The J gene is TRBJ2-1, the V gene TRBV6-2 or TRBV6-3; D not resolved. Germline V gene data show CDR1 as MNHEY and CDR2 as SVGEGT. Trimming pared 9 bases from V and 6 bases from J, leaving 24 bases between. The CDR3 loop spans 16 amino acids.

The rearrangement joins TRBV27 to TRBJ1-5; a weak D match, TRBD1 (5 bases). The CDR3 contains 15 residues. The germline V gene has CDR1 MNHEY and CDR2 SMNVEV (reference sequence). Trimming stripped 8 bases from V and 3 bases from J, with 17 bases between. CDR3 sequence (DNA): TGTGCCAGCTCGGACCGGAGGGGCTCCAATCAGCCCCAGCATTTT. Translating gives CASSDRRGSNQPQHF.

The chain couples TRBV6-1 to TRBJ2-2, with no clear D. CDR3 length: 14 amino acids. V was clipped by 6 bases and J by 4 bases, with 12 bases between them. The germline gives CDR1 MNHNS, CDR2 SASEGT. CDR3 sequence reads: CASSSYDSTGELFF. The CDR3 DNA reads as TGTGCCAGCAGCTCCTACGATAGCACCGGGGAGCTGTTTTTT.

The table lists this clonotype with a few counts. This chain connects TRBV5-5 to TRBJ2-7, with D unclear. Trimming stripped 1 base from V and 3 bases from J, with 5 bases between. This CDR3 region has 12 residues. Germline CDR1 reads SGHKS; CDR2 reads YYEKEE (reference sequence). The CDR3 is CASSLFYYEQYF. The DNA for the CDR3 is TGTGCCAGCAGCTTGTTCTACTACGAGCAGTACTTC.

This clonotype was counted a single time. V gene TRBV5-1 combines with J gene TRBJ2-5; no clear D. Germline CDR1 and CDR2: SGHRS and YFSETQ. Trimming removed 1 base from V and 3 bases from J, with 10 bases in between. The CDR3 is made up of 14 amino acids. The DNA of the CDR3 is TGCGCCAGCAGCTTGTCAGTAGCCGAAGAGACCCAGTACTTC. Translated, it gives CASSLSVAEETQYF.

The rearrangement links TRBV28 to TRBJ1-5, with TRBD1 as a possible D gene (5 bases). The V gene's germline CDR1 is MDHEN and CDR2 SYDVKM. V was pared by 4 bases and J by 9 bases, with 22 bases between. The CDR3 totals 16 residues. CDR3 region: CASSSSDQGSWRPQHF. The CDR3 DNA reads TGTGCCAGCAGTTCGTCCGATCAGGGATCTTGGCGGCCCCAGCATTTT.

The chain is built from TRBV7-2 and TRBJ1-5; tentatively, D is TRBD1 (5 bases). CDR3 length: 14 amino acids. The V gene lost 1 base and the J gene lost 4 bases, with 8 bases spanning the gap. The germline V gene has CDR1 SGHTA and CDR2 FQGNSA. The CDR3 here is CASSLVGVNQPQHF. The CDR3, as DNA: TGTGCCAGCAGCTTAGTGGGGGTAAATCAGCCCCAGCATTTT.

V is TRBV27 and J is TRBJ1-1; D perhaps matches TRBD1 (5 bases). CDR1 and CDR2 from the germline V gene are MNHEY and SMNVEV (reference sequence). Trimming shortened V by 4 bases and J by 0 bases, and 24 bases separated the two germline ends. The CDR3 is made up of 19 amino acids. In DNA, the CDR3 is TGTGCCAGCAGTTATCTGGGGCAGGGAACGTATGGGATGAACACTGAAGCTTTCTTT. Translated, it gives CASSYLGQGTYGMNTEAFF.

This chain connects TRBV28 to TRBJ1-2, with D hard to call. V was pared by 8 bases and J by 1 base, with 5 bases between. The CDR3 sequence is 11 residues long. Germline V gene lookup returns CDR1 MDHEN and CDR2 SYDVKM. The chain's CDR3 is CASRDNYGYTF. The CDR3 region has the DNA TGTGCCAGCCGGGATAACTATGGCTACACCTTC.

V usage is TRBV20-1 and J usage is TRBJ2-7, with D perhaps TRBD2 (7 bases). With 3 bases removed from V and 3 bases from J, the gap between germline ends came to 18 bases. Germline lookup yields CDR1 DFQATT and CDR2 SNEGSKA (reference sequence). The CDR3 is 15 residues long. The CDR3 reads CSARASAGHDYEQYF. The CDR3, as DNA: TGCAGTGCTAGGGCTTCAGCGGGACACGACTACGAGCAGTACTTC.

This rearrangement joins TRBV11-2 to TRBJ1-5; 8 bases line up with TRBD1. Per germline, CDR1 SGHAT and CDR2 FQNNGV. CDR3 size: 14 residues. Unmatched junction bases numbered 7, after V lost 5 bases and J lost 7 bases. CDR3 bases: TGTGCCAGCAGCGAAGGACAGGGTAACCAGCCCCAGCATTTT. As protein: CASSEGQGNQPQHF.

This clonotype was detected a few times. CDR3 in DNA: TGTGCCAGCAGCCCCCCCGGACCTCTGGGTACGCAGTATTTT. Translating gives CASSPPGPLGTQYF. The chain joins TRBV7-2 to TRBJ2-3; D gene ambiguous. V was trimmed by 5 bases and J by 8 bases, leaving 17 bases between them. Germline assignment: CDR1 SGHTA and CDR2 FQGNSA. This CDR3 comprises 14 residues.

The CDR3 DNA follows: TGTGCCAGCAGGAGGGACACCCTTAATTCACCCCTCCACTTT. Protein sequence: CASRRDTLNSPLHF. The genes are TRBV27 and TRBJ1-6; D is possibly TRBD1 (6 bases). This CDR3 comprises 14 residues. Between the trimmed V and J ends, which lost 6 bases and 6 bases, there was a span of 12 bases. Germline CDR1 reads MNHEY; CDR2 reads SMNVEV (reference sequence).

This clonotype was seen a few times. The chain is built from TRBV7-9 and TRBJ2-7, with D perhaps TRBD1 or TRBD2 (5 bases each). Trimming cost V 0 bases and J 0 bases, with 12 bases left between them. The germline gives CDR1 SEHNR, CDR2 FQNEAQ (reference sequence). This CDR3 comprises 16 residues. CDR3 sequence: CASSLAPGLSSYEQYF. CDR3 nucleotide sequence: TGTGCCAGCAGCTTAGCGCCGGGGCTGAGCTCCTACGAGCAGTACTTC.

This clonotype appeared a few times. The V call is TRBV21-1, the J call TRBJ1-2; TRBD1, the table's D call, lacks a check against the DNA. TRBV21-1 is reported as a pseudogene. The CDR3 contains 13 residues. The CDR3, as DNA: TGTGCCAGCAGCAAAGCGGAAGGGGAAGGCTACACCTTC. It encodes CASSKAEGEGYTF.

There are a few counts of this clonotype. The chain uses TRBV19 and TRBJ2-2; 9 bases are shared with TRBD1. CDR3 length equals 16 residues. V dropped 4 bases and J dropped 2; count of bases not matched to a gene: 5. CDR1 LNHDA and CDR2 SQIVND come from the germline V gene (reference sequence). CDR3 DNA: TGTGCCAGTAGTACCGGGACAGGGACCAACACCGGGGAGCTGTTTTTT. Translation gives CASSTGTGTNTGELFF.

A remark on this clonotype: The DNA is omitted, as the CDR3 cannot be located on it reliably, and the CDR3 follows TCRdb's listing. The chain recombines TRBV21-1 with TRBJ1-1; the table's D call TRBD1 went unverified against the DNA. TRBV21-1 is tagged as a pseudogene. The CDR3 length is 23 residues, termini included. CDR3 protein: CASTNQTSMYLCASTGQGAGAFF.

The chain is built from TRBV7-2 and TRBJ1-1; no reliable D call. This CDR3 is 13 amino acids long. Germline V gene data show CDR1 as SGHTA and CDR2 as FQGNSA. The V end lost 5 bases, the J end lost 5 bases, and 12 bases lay between the germline ends. CDR3 sequence: CASSLPWGTEAFF. The CDR3 DNA reads TGTGCCAGCAGCCTCCCTTGGGGAACTGAAGCTTTCTTT.

V gene TRBV6-4 combines with J gene TRBJ1-2, with D maybe TRBD1 (5 bases). There are 14 residues in the CDR3. Per germline, CDR1 MRHNA and CDR2 SNTAGT. V was pared by 8 bases and J by 8 bases, with 21 bases between. The CDR3 nucleotides read TGTGCCAGCCGTGGACCTTGGGACGAGGGAGGCTACACCTTC. Translation gives CASRGPWDEGGYTF.

The V and J genes are TRBV18 and TRBJ2-1; tentatively, D is TRBD1 (6 bases). Germline CDR1 and CDR2: KGHSH and LQKENI. Trimming removed 4 bases at V and 6 bases at J, with 22 bases between. The CDR3 extends over 17 amino acids. The CDR3 nucleotides are TGTGCCAGCTCACGATCGAACAGGGAATGGCCCACCAATGAGCAGTTCTTC. Translation: CASSRSNREWPTNEQFF.

The V gene is TRBV6-4, the J gene TRBJ2-1, with D unclear. The CDR3 is 12 residues long. Germline CDR1 reads MRHNA; CDR2 reads SNTAGT. V was trimmed by 0 bases and J by 10 bases, leaving 7 bases between them. CDR3 nucleotide sequence: TGTGCCAGCAGTGACTCGGAAGGGGAGCAGTTCTTC. Its protein product is CASSDSEGEQFF.

There are a few counts of this clonotype. The chain couples TRBV7-9 to TRBJ2-2; D is unresolved. The CDR3 extends over 15 amino acids. The germline V gene encodes CDR1 SEHNR and CDR2 FQNEAQ (reference sequence). Trimming left V 0 bases short and J 2 bases short, with 7 bases between. The CDR3 is CASSLAGINTGELFF. The CDR3 DNA reads TGTGCCAGCAGCTTAGCGGGGATAAACACCGGGGAGCTGTTTTTT.

For the CDR3, the DNA is TGTGCCAGCAGTTCACTTCTAGGCCGCGAGCAGTTCTTC. It specifies CASSSLLGREQFF. The chain couples TRBV11-2 to TRBJ2-1; no clear D. The germline gives CDR1 SGHAT, CDR2 FQNNGV. The CDR3 length is 13 residues. Trimming removed 6 bases at V and 10 bases at J, with 16 bases between. The complete variable domain, with remaining parts taken from reference TRBV11-2 and TRBJ2-1, reads EAGVAQSPRYKIIEKRQSVAFWCNPISGHATLYWYQQILGQGPKLLIQFQNNGVVDDSQLPKDRFSAERLKGVDSTLKIQPAKLEDSAVYLCASSSLLGREQFFGPGTRLTVL.

The chain links TRBV6-1 to TRBJ2-1; tentatively, D is TRBD2 (6 bases). CDR1 is MNHNS, CDR2 SASEGT, per germline. This CDR3 contains 13 residues. V shed 4 bases and J shed 2 bases, with 6 bases lying between them. The CDR3 DNA sequence: TGTGCCAGCAGTGGCGGGACCTACAATGAGCAGTTCTTC. Amino acid sequence: CASSGGTYNEQFF.

The CDR3 protein is CASSLAVSSGTGELFF. The CDR3 nucleotides read TGCGCCAGCAGCTTGGCCGTGAGTAGTGGCACCGGGGAGCTGTTTTTT. V and J are TRBV5-1 and TRBJ2-2, with D uncertain. The CDR3 covers 16 residues. V was cut by 0 bases and J by 4 bases, with 13 bases left in between. Germline CDR1 is SGHRS and CDR2 is YFSETQ.

The V gene is TRBV11-2, the J gene TRBJ2-7; D unclear. V was pared by 4 bases and J by 2 bases, with 6 bases between. Germline-derived CDR1 and CDR2 are SGHAT and FQNNGV. This CDR3 has 12 amino acids. CDR3 bases: TGTGCCAGCAGCTCCGGCCCCTACGAGCAGTACTTC. The encoded protein is CASSSGPYEQYF.

This clonotype was counted between two and nine times. The chain joins TRBV11-3 to TRBJ2-6, with D possibly called TRBD1 or TRBD2 (5 bases each). V was clipped by 1 base and J by 0 bases, with 7 bases between them. Germline V gene lookup returns CDR1 SGHNT and CDR2 YENEEA. CDR3 length: 16 residues. This CDR3 is CASSLGGTSGANVLTF. The CDR3 DNA reads TGTGCCAGCAGCTTAGGAGGGACCTCTGGGGCCAACGTCCTGACTTTC.